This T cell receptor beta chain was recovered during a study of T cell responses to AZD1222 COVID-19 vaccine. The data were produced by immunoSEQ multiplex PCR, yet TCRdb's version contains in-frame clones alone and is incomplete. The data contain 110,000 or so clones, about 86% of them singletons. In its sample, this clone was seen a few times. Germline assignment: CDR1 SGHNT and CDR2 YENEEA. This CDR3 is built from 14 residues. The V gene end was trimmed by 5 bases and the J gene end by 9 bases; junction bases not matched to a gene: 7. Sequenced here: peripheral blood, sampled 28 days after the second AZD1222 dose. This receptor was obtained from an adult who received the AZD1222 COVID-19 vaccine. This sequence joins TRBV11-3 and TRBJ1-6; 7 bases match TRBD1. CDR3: CASSTGTEGSPLHF. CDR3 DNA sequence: TGTGCCAGCAGCACCGGGACAGAGGGTTCACCCCTCCACTTT.